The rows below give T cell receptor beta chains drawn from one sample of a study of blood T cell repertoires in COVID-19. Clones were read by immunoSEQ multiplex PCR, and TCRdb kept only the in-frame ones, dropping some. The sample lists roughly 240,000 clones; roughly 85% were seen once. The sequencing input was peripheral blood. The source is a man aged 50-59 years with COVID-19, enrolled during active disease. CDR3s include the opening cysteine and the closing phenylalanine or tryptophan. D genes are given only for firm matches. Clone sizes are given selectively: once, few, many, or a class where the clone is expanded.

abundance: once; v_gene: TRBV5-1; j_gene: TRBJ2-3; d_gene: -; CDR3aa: CASSQTRANTQYF; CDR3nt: TGCGCCAGCAGCCAGACGAGGGCGAATACGCAGTATTTT
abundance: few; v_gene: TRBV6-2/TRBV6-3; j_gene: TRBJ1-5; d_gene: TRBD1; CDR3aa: CASSPPYRGLNQPQHF; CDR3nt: TGTGCCAGCAGTCCGCCCTACAGGGGCCTCAATCAGCCCCAGCATTTT
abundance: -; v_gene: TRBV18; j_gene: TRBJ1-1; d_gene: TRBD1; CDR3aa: CASSPRDSEAFF; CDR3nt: TGTGCCAGCTCACCTCGGGACAGCGAAGCTTTCTTT
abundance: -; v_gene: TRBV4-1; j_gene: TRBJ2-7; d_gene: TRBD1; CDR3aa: CASSHSRGQGEDEQYF; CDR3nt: TGCGCCAGCAGCCATTCCCGGGGACAGGGGGAAGACGAGCAGTACTTC
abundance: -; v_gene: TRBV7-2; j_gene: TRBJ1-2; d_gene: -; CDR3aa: CASSLGNRDYGYTF; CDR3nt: TGTGCCAGCAGCTTAGGGAACAGGGACTATGGCTACACCTTC
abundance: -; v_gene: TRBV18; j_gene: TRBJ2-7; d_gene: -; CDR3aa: CASSRSSYEQYF; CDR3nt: TGTGCCAGCTCCCGGTCGAGCTACGAGCAGTACTTC
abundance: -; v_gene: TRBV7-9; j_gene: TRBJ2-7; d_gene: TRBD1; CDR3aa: CASSLSGTGVEQYF; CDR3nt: TGTGCCAGCAGCTTATCGGGGACAGGGGTCGAGCAGTACTTC
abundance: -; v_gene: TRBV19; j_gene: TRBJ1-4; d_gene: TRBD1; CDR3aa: CASSIGQVSTNEKLFF; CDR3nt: TGTGCCAGTAGTATCGGACAGGTTTCAACTAATGAAAAACTGTTTTTT
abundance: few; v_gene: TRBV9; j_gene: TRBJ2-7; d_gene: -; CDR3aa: CASSVDRGAHEQYF; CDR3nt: TGTGCCAGCAGCGTAGACCGTGGGGCCCACGAGCAGTACTTC
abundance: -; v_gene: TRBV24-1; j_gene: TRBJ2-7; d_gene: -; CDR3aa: CATKSFGRKHALSGEAEQYF; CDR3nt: TGTGCCACTAAAAGCTTTGGACGGAAGCATGCCCTTAGCGGTGAGGCCGAGCAGTACTTC
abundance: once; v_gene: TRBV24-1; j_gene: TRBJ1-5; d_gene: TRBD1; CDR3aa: CAAQGDGNQPQHF; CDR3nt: TGTGCCGCACAGGGGGACGGCAATCAGCCCCAGCATTTT
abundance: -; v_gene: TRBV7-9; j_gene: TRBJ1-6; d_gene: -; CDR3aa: CASSLGSRGNSPLHF; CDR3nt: TGTGCCAGCAGCTTAGGTAGCCGGGGTAATTCACCCCTCCACTTT
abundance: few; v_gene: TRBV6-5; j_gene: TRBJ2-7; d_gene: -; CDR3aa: CASKPGLNTYEQYF; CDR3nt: TGTGCCAGCAAGCCGGGACTCAACACCTACGAGCAGTACTTC
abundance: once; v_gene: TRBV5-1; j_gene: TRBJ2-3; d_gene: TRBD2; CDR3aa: CASSPTPGLAGGDTQYF; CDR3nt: TGCGCCAGCAGCCCGACCCCGGGACTAGCGGGGGGGGATACGCAGTATTTT
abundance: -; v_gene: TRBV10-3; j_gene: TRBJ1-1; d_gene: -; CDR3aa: CAISPYGQLEAFF; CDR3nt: TGTGCCATCAGCCCCTATGGACAGCTTGAAGCTTTCTTT